Following are 28 T cell receptor beta chains from one sample sequenced in a study of beta chain features in type 1 diabetes. Study-level results: All four CD4+ subsets from Type 1 diabetes patients carried moderately but significantly shorter TCRB CDR3s.

Reverse transcription of all isolated RNA meant that expressed TCRB transcripts were sequenced. This table comes from immunoSEQ multiplex PCR, and its TCRdb copy is limited to in-frame clones, with some not included. The sample comprises about 340,000 clones, about 14% of which are singletons, and roughly 0.015% rests with the top ten. Their recognized antigens are unknown. Material for sequencing was naive CD4+ T cells from blood. The receptor set was obtained from a young woman with type 1 diabetes.

This clone was observed a few times. The V call is TRBV18, the J call TRBJ2-7, with D possibly TRBD1 on 5 matching bases. Deletions cut 2 bases from V and 6 bases from J, with 8 bases between. Germline values: CDR1 KGHSH, CDR2 LQKENI. This CDR3 has 12 amino acids. The CDR3 here is CASSPGAGEQYF. The CDR3 bases are TGTGCCAGCTCACCAGGGGCTGGCGAGCAGTACTTC. The entire variable domain, with the rest obtained from reference TRBV18 and TRBJ2-7, is as follows: NAGVMQNPRHLVRRRGQEARLRCSPMKGHSHVYWYRQLPEEGLKFMVYLQKENIIDESGMPKERFSAEFPKEGPSILRIQQVVRGDSAAYFCASSPGAGEQYFGPGTRLTVT.

Only a few counts were recorded for this clone. The chain carries TRBV6-5 and TRBJ2-7, with 8 bases that match TRBD1. The CDR3 length is 12 residues. CDR1 is MNHEY, CDR2 SVGAGI, per germline. V trimming: 6 bases; J trimming: 6 bases; junction bases outside the gene matches: 4. CDR3 sequence: CASRQTGGEQYV. Here the CDR3 DNA reads TGTGCCAGCAGACAAACAGGGGGCGAGCAGTACGTC.

The chain combines TRBV30 with TRBJ1-5; D not resolved. Germline CDR1 and CDR2: GTSNPN and SVGIG (reference sequence). This CDR3 has 14 amino acids. Trimming removed 0 bases at V and 3 bases at J, with 9 bases between. The CDR3 sequence is CAWSVSDNNQPQHF. Written as DNA, the CDR3 is TGTGCCTGGAGTGTATCAGATAACAATCAGCCCCAGCATTTT.

This clone was seen a handful of times. This chain uses TRBV4-3 with TRBJ2-1; no definite D call. In germline, CDR1 is LGHNA, CDR2 YSLEER. V was cut by 1 base and J by 3 bases, with 10 bases left in between. This CDR3 is built from 15 residues. The DNA for the CDR3 is TGCGCCAGCAGCCAAGTTGACATAGACTACAATGAGCAGTTCTTC. Its translation: CASSQVDIDYNEQFF.

This clone has a handful of counts. The rearrangement joins TRBV7-9 to TRBJ2-7; possible D gene TRBD1, 5 bases. Germline CDR1 reads SEHNR; CDR2 reads FQNEAQ (reference sequence). This CDR3 contains 15 residues. V lost 5 bases and J 5 bases, leaving 19 bases between the germline ends. CDR3 loop: CASSLGAVRVNEQYF. The CDR3 coding sequence is TGTGCCAGCAGCCTTGGTGCTGTCAGGGTTAACGAGCAGTACTTC.

This clone occurred a few times. This chain joins TRBV11-3 and TRBJ2-1, with TRBD2 matching 7 bases. J was trimmed by 4 bases and V by 1 base; bases with no gene match: 4. Germline V gene lookup returns CDR1 SGHNT and CDR2 YENEEA. The CDR3 is 15 amino acids. The CDR3 bases are TGTGCCAGCAGCTTAGGGCTAGCGGAGTACAATGAGCAGTTCTTC. Encoded protein: CASSLGLAEYNEQFF.

This chain uses TRBV4-1 with TRBJ2-1; D might be TRBD2 (6 bases). The V end was cut by 1 base, the J end by 4 bases, with 20 bases between. This CDR3 spans 18 amino acids. Germline loops: CDR1 MGHRA, CDR2 YSYEKL. The CDR3 DNA reads as TGCGCCAGCAGCCAAGGATTGGACTTACTAGCAGCATACAATGAGCAGTTCTTC. This codes for CASSQGLDLLAAYNEQFF.

The chain joins TRBV7-3 to TRBJ2-3; TRBD2 agrees at 10 bases. The CDR3 spans 18 residues. Germline CDR1 SGHTA, CDR2 FQGTGA. With 2 bases clipped from V and 5 bases from J, the junction kept 13 bases outside the gene matches. The CDR3 sequence is CASSLEPPGLASLDTQYF. The CDR3 region has the DNA TGTGCCAGCAGCTTAGAGCCACCGGGACTAGCGAGTTTAGATACGCAGTATTTT.

V and J are TRBV27 and TRBJ2-5, with TRBD2 as a possible D gene (6 bases). Germline loops: CDR1 MNHEY, CDR2 SMNVEV (reference sequence). CDR3 size: 14 residues. V lost 3 bases to trimming and J lost 0 bases, with 8 bases between them. The CDR3 loop reads CASSLGGYQETQYF. In DNA, the CDR3 is TGTGCCAGCAGTTTGGGGGGTTACCAAGAGACCCAGTACTTC.

The gene calls are TRBV12-5 and TRBJ1-5; possibly TRBD1 for D (5 bases). Germline assignment: CDR1 LGHNT and CDR2 FRNRAP. With 0 bases removed from V and 7 bases from J, the gap between germline ends came to 16 bases. This CDR3 region has 16 residues. The CDR3 DNA reads TGTGCTAGTGGTTTGGTACTTGGGGGGAGCAGGCAGCCCCAGCATTTT. Translation gives CASGLVLGGSRQPQHF. The full variable domain, completed using reference TRBV12-5 and TRBJ1-5, is DARVTQTPRHKVTEMGQEVTMRCQPILGHNTVFWYRQTMMQGLELLAYFRNRAPLDDSGMPKDRFSAEMPDATLATLKIQPSEPRDSAVYFCASGLVLGGSRQPQHFGDGTRLSIL.

This clone has just a few counts. V and J are TRBV7-2 and TRBJ2-5; D gene ambiguous. The V and J ends lost 5 bases and 5 bases respectively, with 15 bases between them. From germline, CDR1 is SGHTA and CDR2 FQGNSA. The CDR3 loop spans 14 amino acids. This chain's CDR3 is CASSADWVRETQYF. DNA of the CDR3: TGTGCCAGCAGCGCTGACTGGGTCCGGGAGACCCAGTACTTC.

Only a few counts were recorded for this clone. The V and J genes are TRBV7-2 and TRBJ2-5; maybe TRBD2 (7 bases). Germline CDR1 and CDR2: SGHTA and FQGNSA. The germline V and J ends were trimmed by 2 bases and 5 bases, with 12 bases remaining between them. This CDR3 comprises 14 residues. This chain's CDR3 is CASSLFGGLETQYF. The CDR3, as DNA: TGTGCCAGCAGCTTATTCGGGGGGCTGGAGACCCAGTACTTC.

This rearrangement joins TRBV10-3 to TRBJ1-5; 10 positions match TRBD1. Per the germline V gene, CDR1 is ENHRY and CDR2 is SYGVKD. The CDR3 loop spans 14 amino acids. The J segment lost 5 bases and the V segment lost 3 bases, leaving 1 base of the junction unmatched. DNA for the CDR3: TGTGCCATCAGTGAAGGGACAGGGGATCAGCCCCAGCATTTT. Protein product: CAISEGTGDQPQHF.

V usage is TRBV15 and J usage is TRBJ2-2, with a weak D call TRBD2 (5 bases). V lost 0 bases, J lost 8 bases, and 10 bases lay in between. The germline gives CDR1 LNHNV, CDR2 YYDKDF (reference sequence). The CDR3 length is 14 residues. CDR3: CATSRDNGIGELFF. The CDR3 DNA is TGTGCCACCAGCAGAGATAACGGGATTGGGGAGCTGTTTTTT.

V is TRBV29-1 and J is TRBJ2-5; TRBD2 matches at 9 bases. The germline V gene encodes CDR1 SQVTM and CDR2 ANQGSEA. This CDR3 spans 15 amino acids. With V trimmed by 5 bases and J by 2 bases, 9 bases remained unmatched. CDR3 sequence reads: CSVSPSTSGQETQYF. The CDR3 nucleotides read TGCAGCGTTTCACCCTCGACTAGCGGTCAAGAGACCCAGTACTTC.

This chain links TRBV7-6 with TRBJ2-1; 9 bases agree with TRBD2. The CDR3 totals 15 residues. Per the germline V gene, CDR1 is SGHVS and CDR2 is FNYEAQ. Unmatched junction bases numbered 8, after V lost 1 base and J lost 10 bases. CDR3 sequence (DNA): TGTGCCAGCAGCTTAGGAGGTCTAGCGGGACCAGAGCAGTTCTTC. This encodes CASSLGGLAGPEQFF.

In this sample, this clone turned up a few times. The V gene is TRBV29-1, the J gene TRBJ2-3, with TRBD2 matching 7 bases. The CDR3 extends over 16 amino acids. Germline values: CDR1 SQVTM, CDR2 ANQGSEA. Trimming took 3 bases from V and 0 from J; bases not matched to a gene: 9. The CDR3 region has the DNA TGCAGCGTTGACGGCGCCCTAGCGGCTAGCACAGATACGCAGTATTTT. It encodes CSVDGALAASTDTQYF.

This clone appeared a few times. This rearrangement joins TRBV9 to TRBJ2-2, with D possibly being TRBD2 (6 bases). CDR1 is SGDLS and CDR2 is YYNGEE in the germline V gene. The CDR3 sequence is 18 residues long. V lost 0 bases, J lost 1 base, and 16 bases lay in between. In DNA, the CDR3 is TGTGCCAGCAGCGTAGCGGGGTGGGGAGGACAGAACACCGGGGAGCTGTTTTTT. Encoded protein: CASSVAGWGGQNTGELFF. Filled out from reference TRBV9 and TRBJ2-2, the complete variable domain reads DSGVTQTPKHLITATGQRVTLRCSPRSGDLSVYWYQQSLDQGLQFLIQYYNGEERAKGNILERFSAQQFPDLHSELNLSSLELGDSALYFCASSVAGWGGQNTGELFFGEGSRLTVL.

CDR3 sequence reads: CASSVRGAGDLTDTQYF. CDR3 DNA: TGTGCCAGCAGCGTCAGGGGGGCAGGGGACCTCACAGATACGCAGTATTTT. The V and J genes are TRBV11-2 and TRBJ2-3, with D possibly TRBD1 on 7 matching bases. CDR3 size: 17 residues. Per the germline V gene, CDR1 is SGHAT and CDR2 is FQNNGV. V was pared by 5 bases and J by 2 bases, with 20 bases between. Full variable domain (rest looked up from reference TRBV11-2 and TRBJ2-3): EAGVAQSPRYKIIEKRQSVAFWCNPISGHATLYWYQQILGQGPKLLIQFQNNGVVDDSQLPKDRFSAERLKGVDSTLKIQPAKLEDSAVYLCASSVRGAGDLTDTQYFGPGTRLTVL.

V and J are TRBV19 and TRBJ2-3; 7 positions agree with TRBD2. Germline CDR1 LNHDA, CDR2 SQIVND (reference sequence). Trimming at V came to 10 bases and at J to 1 base, leaving 5 bases not matched to a gene. The CDR3 is 13 residues long. CDR3 residues: CATLRGGTDTQYF. The CDR3 coding sequence is TGTGCCACCCTTCGGGGGGGCACAGATACGCAGTATTTT.

This chain connects TRBV4-1 to TRBJ2-4; TRBD2 might be the D (6 bases). The germline gives CDR1 MGHRA, CDR2 YSYEKL. The CDR3 is 16 amino acids. Trimming shortened V by 2 bases and J by 6 bases, and 17 bases separated the two germline ends. CDR3 DNA sequence: TGCGCCAGCAGCCAACCTGTCCGGGAGACGATAAACATTCAGTACTTC. Protein: CASSQPVRETINIQYF.

This clone was found a few times. The chain's CDR3 is CASTSQQGAYNEQFF. Here the CDR3 DNA reads TGTGCCAGCACTTCACAACAGGGGGCCTACAATGAGCAGTTCTTC. The chain employs TRBV11-1 and TRBJ2-1; 8 nucleotides match TRBD1. The ends lost 7 bases at V and 2 bases at J; junction bases unmatched: 7. Germline loops: CDR1 SGHAT, CDR2 FQDESV (reference sequence). The CDR3 extends over 15 amino acids.

The chain employs TRBV6-1 and TRBJ2-3; possible D gene TRBD1, 6 bases. The V and J ends lost 2 bases and 6 bases respectively, with 9 bases between them. Germline V gives CDR1 MNHNS, CDR2 SASEGT. The CDR3 is made up of 13 amino acids. This CDR3 reads CASSEHRDDTQYF. CDR3 DNA: TGTGCCAGCAGTGAACACAGGGACGATACGCAGTATTTT.

This clone showed up just a few times. The J gene is TRBJ2-1, the V gene TRBV7-9; 7 nucleotides align to TRBD1. The CDR3 runs to 13 residues. Trimming at V came to 5 bases and at J to 6 bases, leaving 4 bases not matched to a gene. The germline V gene encodes CDR1 SEHNR and CDR2 FQNEAQ (reference sequence). CDR3 in amino acids: CASSEYRGNEQFF. The DNA of the CDR3 is TGTGCCAGCAGCGAATACAGGGGCAATGAGCAGTTCTTC.

This clone has a single count. The V gene is TRBV10-2, the J gene TRBJ2-7; D not resolved. Trimming shortened V by 3 bases and J by 1 base, and 7 bases separated the two germline ends. The CDR3 extends over 13 amino acids. Germline V gives CDR1 WSHSY, CDR2 SAAADI. In DNA, the CDR3 is TGCGCCAGCAGTGATCTGAGGTCCTACGAGCAGTACGTC. It yields the protein CASSDLRSYEQYV.

The chain has TRBV29-1 and TRBJ1-1; the match to TRBD1 covers 9 bases. CDR1 and CDR2 (germline): SQVTM, ANQGSEA. The CDR3 spans 14 residues. V was clipped by 7 bases and J by 10 bases; unmatched bases: 16. As DNA, the CDR3 is TGCAGCGCAAACCCGACAGGGGGATCCGCCCGAGCTTTCTTT. Residues: CSANPTGGSARAFF.

J is TRBJ2-3 and V is TRBV7-2; 7 nucleotides agree with TRBD2. V was clipped by 6 bases and J by 0 bases; unmatched bases: 6. Germline V CDR1 and CDR2: SGHTA, FQGNSA. CDR3 size: 15 residues. The CDR3 protein is CASSSGTTSTDTQYF. The CDR3, as DNA: TGTGCCAGCAGTTCAGGGACTACTAGCACAGATACGCAGTATTTT.

V gene TRBV11-3 combines with J gene TRBJ2-3; 8 positions agree with TRBD1. The CDR3 extends over 13 amino acids. The germline CDR1 and CDR2 sequences are SGHNT and YENEEA. J lost 2 bases, V lost 11 bases, and 6 bases had no gene match. CDR3 region: CAGSTGVTDTQYF. The DNA of the CDR3 is TGTGCCGGTTCGACAGGGGTCACAGATACGCAGTATTTT.